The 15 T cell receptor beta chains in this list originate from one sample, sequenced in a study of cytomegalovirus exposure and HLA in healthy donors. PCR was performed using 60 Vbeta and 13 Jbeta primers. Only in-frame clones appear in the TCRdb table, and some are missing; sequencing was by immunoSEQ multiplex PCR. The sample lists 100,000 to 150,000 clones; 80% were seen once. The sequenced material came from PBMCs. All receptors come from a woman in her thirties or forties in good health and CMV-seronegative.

CDR3 nucleotides: TGTGCCAGCAGTGATTCATCTACAGGGGGTGGCTACACCTTC. Amino acids: CASSDSSTGGGYTF. The chain combines TRBV6-1 with TRBJ1-2; 8 bases align to TRBD1. Trimming at V came to 3 bases and at J to 7 bases, leaving 7 bases not matched to a gene. The CDR3 has 14 residues. Germline V lookup: CDR1 MNHNS, CDR2 SASEGT.

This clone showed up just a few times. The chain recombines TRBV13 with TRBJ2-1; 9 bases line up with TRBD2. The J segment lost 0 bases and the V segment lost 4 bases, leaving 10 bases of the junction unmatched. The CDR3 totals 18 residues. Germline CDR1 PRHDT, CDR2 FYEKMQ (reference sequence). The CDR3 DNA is TGTGCCAGCAGCTCGAGGTCTAGCGGGGCTTTCTCCTACAATGAGCAGTTCTTC. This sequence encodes CASSSRSSGAFSYNEQFF.

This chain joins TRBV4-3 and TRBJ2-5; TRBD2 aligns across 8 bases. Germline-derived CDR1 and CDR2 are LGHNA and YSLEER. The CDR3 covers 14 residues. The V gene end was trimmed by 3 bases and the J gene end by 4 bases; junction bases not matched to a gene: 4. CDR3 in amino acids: CASSQGLDPETQYF. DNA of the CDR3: TGCGCCAGCAGCCAGGGACTAGACCCAGAGACCCAGTACTTC.

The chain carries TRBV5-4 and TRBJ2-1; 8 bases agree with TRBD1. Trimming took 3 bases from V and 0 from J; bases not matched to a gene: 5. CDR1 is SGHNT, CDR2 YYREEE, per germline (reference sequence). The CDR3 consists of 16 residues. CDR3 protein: CASSSGGIGSYNEQFF. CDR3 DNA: TGTGCCAGCAGCTCAGGGGGCATTGGCTCCTACAATGAGCAGTTCTTC. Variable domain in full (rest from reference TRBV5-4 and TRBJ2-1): ETGVTQSPTHLIKTRGQQVTLRCSSQSGHNTVSWYQQALGQGPQFIFQYYREEENGRGNFPPRFSGLQFPNYSSELNVNALELDDSALYLCASSSGGIGSYNEQFFGPGTRLTVL.

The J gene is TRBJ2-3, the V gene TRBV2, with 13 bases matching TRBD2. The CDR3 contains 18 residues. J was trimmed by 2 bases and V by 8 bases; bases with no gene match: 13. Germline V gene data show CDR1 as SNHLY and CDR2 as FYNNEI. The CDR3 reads CASYGLAGVPTPTDTQYF. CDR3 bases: TGTGCCAGCTATGGACTAGCGGGAGTTCCGACACCCACAGATACGCAGTATTTT.

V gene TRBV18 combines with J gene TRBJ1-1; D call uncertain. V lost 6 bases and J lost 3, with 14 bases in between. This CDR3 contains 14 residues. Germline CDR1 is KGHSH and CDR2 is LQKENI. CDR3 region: CASSPSSTDTEAFF. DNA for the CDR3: TGTGCCAGCTCCCCCTCCTCAACAGACACTGAAGCTTTCTTT.

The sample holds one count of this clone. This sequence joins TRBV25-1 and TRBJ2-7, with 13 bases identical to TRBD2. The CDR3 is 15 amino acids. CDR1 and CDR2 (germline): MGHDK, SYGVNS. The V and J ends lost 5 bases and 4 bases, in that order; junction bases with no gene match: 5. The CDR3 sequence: CASSPRTSGSYEQYF. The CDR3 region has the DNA TGTGCCAGCAGTCCGCGGACTAGCGGGAGTTACGAGCAGTACTTC.

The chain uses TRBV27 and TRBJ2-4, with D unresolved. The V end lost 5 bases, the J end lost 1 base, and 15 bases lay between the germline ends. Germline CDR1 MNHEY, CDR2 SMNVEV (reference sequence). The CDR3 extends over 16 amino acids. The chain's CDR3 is CASSPFGGGAKNIQYF. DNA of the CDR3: TGTGCCAGCAGTCCCTTTGGCGGTGGGGCCAAAAACATTCAGTACTTC.

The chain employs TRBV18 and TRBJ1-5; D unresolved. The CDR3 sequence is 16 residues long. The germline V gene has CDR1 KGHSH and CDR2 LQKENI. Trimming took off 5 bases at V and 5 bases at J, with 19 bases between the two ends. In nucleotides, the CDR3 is TGTGCCAGCTCATCTAAACGAGACGGGTCGGATCAGCCCCAGCATTTT. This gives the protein CASSSKRDGSDQPQHF.

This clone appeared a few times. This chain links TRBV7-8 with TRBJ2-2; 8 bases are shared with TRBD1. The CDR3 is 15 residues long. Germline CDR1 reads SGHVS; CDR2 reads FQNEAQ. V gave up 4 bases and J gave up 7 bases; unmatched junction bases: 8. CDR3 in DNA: TGTGCCAGCAGCTCCAAGACAGGGGATATCGGGGAGCTGTTTTTT. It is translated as CASSSKTGDIGELFF.

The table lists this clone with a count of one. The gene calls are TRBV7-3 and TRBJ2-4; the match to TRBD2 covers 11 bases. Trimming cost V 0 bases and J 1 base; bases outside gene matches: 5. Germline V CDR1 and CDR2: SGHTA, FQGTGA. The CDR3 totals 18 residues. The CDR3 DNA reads TGTGCCAGCAGCTTAACTAGCGGGGGGGCCGGGGCCAAAAACATTCAGTACTTC. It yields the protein CASSLTSGGAGAKNIQYF. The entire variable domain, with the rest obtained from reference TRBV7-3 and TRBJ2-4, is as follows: GAGVSQTPSNKVTEKGKYVELRCDPISGHTALYWYRQSLGQGPEFLIYFQGTGAADDSGLPNDRFFAVRPEGSVSTLKIQRTERGDSAVYLCASSLTSGGAGAKNIQYFGAGTRLSVL.

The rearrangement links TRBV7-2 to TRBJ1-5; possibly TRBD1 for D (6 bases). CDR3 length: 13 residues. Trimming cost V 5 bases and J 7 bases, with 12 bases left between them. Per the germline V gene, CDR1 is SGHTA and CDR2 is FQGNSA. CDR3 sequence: CASSLRQAQPQHF. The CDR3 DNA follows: TGTGCCAGCAGCCTACGACAGGCCCAGCCCCAGCATTTT.

The CDR3 reads CASTQRVTNSPLHF. CDR3 DNA sequence: TGCGCCAGCACGCAGCGGGTGACTAATTCACCCCTCCACTTT. The chain uses TRBV4-1 and TRBJ1-6; no definite D call. Trimming removed 7 bases from V and 6 bases from J, with 13 bases in between. This CDR3 contains 14 residues. Per the germline V gene, CDR1 is MGHRA and CDR2 is YSYEKL.

The CDR3 reads CSASVRQGVFGTEAFF. DNA for the CDR3: TGCAGCGCATCCGTGAGACAGGGCGTTTTCGGCACTGAAGCTTTCTTT. V gene TRBV29-1 combines with J gene TRBJ1-1, with 7 bases matching TRBD1. The V and J ends lost 7 bases and 4 bases, in that order; junction bases with no gene match: 18. The germline V gene has CDR1 SQVTM and CDR2 ANQGSEA. This CDR3 has 16 residues.

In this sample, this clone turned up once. The chain's CDR3 is CASSPLGGSGNTIYF. The DNA for the CDR3 is TGTGCCAGCAGCCCTCTAGGAGGGTCCGGAAACACCATATATTTT. The V and J genes are TRBV14 and TRBJ1-3; D not resolved. The CDR3 is 15 amino acids. Trimming took 4 bases from V and 4 from J, leaving 14 bases between them. Germline CDR1 reads SGHDN; CDR2 reads FVKESK.